This record concerns one T cell receptor (beta chain) sequence. Per the study methods: The authors estimated nucleated cell counts from reference gene primer amplification. Some clones are missing from TCRdb's copy, which holds only in-frame ones; the method was immunoSEQ multiplex PCR. The V and J calls and clone size were taken over from that table, and D and trimming were inferred from the DNA. The sample contains about 120,000 clones, approximately 83% of which appear only once. This record belongs to a study of blood T cell repertoires in COVID-19. Whole-study context: Samples of COVID-19 (acute and convalescent) were obtained from the United States, Italy and Spain. PBMCs, B-cell-depleted T cells, or T cells provided the cDNA or gDNA that made up the material.

Trimming left V 3 bases short and J 2 bases short, with 14 bases between. The length of the CDR3 is 14 residues. CDR1 is DFQATT, CDR2 SNEGSKA, per germline (reference sequence). Sequences were obtained from peripheral blood. The sequence was obtained from a man aged 80 or over with active or convalescent COVID-19. This chain connects TRBV20-1 to TRBJ2-7; possible D gene TRBD2, 5 bases. CDR3 sequence reads: CSASDLGGTYEQYF. As DNA, the CDR3 is TGCAGTGCTAGTGACCTAGGAGGCACCTACGAGCAGTACTTC.